The rows below give T cell receptor beta chains drawn from one sample of a study of OX40 agonist ivuxolimab in advanced cancers. Profiled with immunoSEQ multiplex PCR; TCRdb holds only in-frame clones, not every one. Of about 96,000 clones listed, around 80% are singletons. Sequenced material: CD4+ or CD8+ T cells sorted from blood, taken in a trial of the OX40 agonist ivuxolimab. These receptors originate from an adult with an advanced solid tumor such as melanoma, head and neck, liver or kidney cancer. Both conserved end residues are trimmed from each CDR3. Each record gives: CDR3 protein, J gene, V gene, CDR3 length, clone size. Size is omitted from some rows. Given values are once, few, many or a class for expanded clones.

cdr3_aa: VSSKGGSGNTIY; j_call: TRBJ1-3; v_call: TRBV28; cdr3_length: 12; clone_size: -
cdr3_aa: ASSQGRRGWGNEQF; j_call: TRBJ2-1; v_call: TRBV4-3; cdr3_length: 14; clone_size: few
cdr3_aa: ASSLEGGPEWS; j_call: TRBJ1-5; v_call: TRBV18; cdr3_length: 11; clone_size: -
cdr3_aa: ASSFGNTRGTEAF; j_call: TRBJ1-1; v_call: TRBV5-6; cdr3_length: 13; clone_size: -
cdr3_aa: AISESVQGIRTDTQY; j_call: TRBJ2-3; v_call: TRBV10-3; cdr3_length: 15; clone_size: -
cdr3_aa: ASSLEAGPGYT; j_call: TRBJ1-2; v_call: TRBV5-1; cdr3_length: 11; clone_size: -
cdr3_aa: ASSPRTGGECNQPQH; j_call: TRBJ1-5; v_call: TRBV21-1; cdr3_length: 15; clone_size: -
cdr3_aa: ASSELARFNEQF; j_call: TRBJ2-1; v_call: TRBV6-1; cdr3_length: 12; clone_size: -
cdr3_aa: ASSPRLAGVLNEQF; j_call: TRBJ2-1; v_call: TRBV9; cdr3_length: 14; clone_size: -
cdr3_aa: ASSVVDTLNTGELF; j_call: TRBJ2-2; v_call: TRBV9; cdr3_length: 14; clone_size: -
cdr3_aa: ASIGITDTQY; j_call: TRBJ2-3; v_call: TRBV6-6; cdr3_length: 10; clone_size: few
cdr3_aa: ASSPARVGTEAF; j_call: TRBJ1-1; v_call: TRBV18; cdr3_length: 12; clone_size: -
cdr3_aa: ASSQDLYRGQGELF; j_call: TRBJ2-2; v_call: TRBV4-2; cdr3_length: 14; clone_size: -
cdr3_aa: ASSDPRGLSGNTIY; j_call: TRBJ1-3; v_call: TRBV6-4; cdr3_length: 14; clone_size: -
cdr3_aa: ASRRDFLAGEQY; j_call: TRBJ2-7; v_call: TRBV2; cdr3_length: 12; clone_size: -
cdr3_aa: ASTLGASGDAYEQY; j_call: TRBJ2-7; v_call: TRBV7-2; cdr3_length: 14; clone_size: once
cdr3_aa: ASSITYPGLAYEQY; j_call: TRBJ2-7; v_call: TRBV19; cdr3_length: 14; clone_size: -
cdr3_aa: AITQGDGTDTQY; j_call: TRBJ2-3; v_call: TRBV10-3; cdr3_length: 12; clone_size: -
cdr3_aa: ASRGTEIYGYT; j_call: TRBJ1-2; v_call: TRBV27; cdr3_length: 11; clone_size: -
cdr3_aa: ASRLSDRYEQY; j_call: TRBJ2-7; v_call: TRBV27; cdr3_length: 11; clone_size: -
cdr3_aa: ASNPGGNTGELF; j_call: TRBJ2-2; v_call: TRBV5-8; cdr3_length: 12; clone_size: once
cdr3_aa: ASSETSSEQY; j_call: TRBJ2-7; v_call: TRBV27; cdr3_length: 10; clone_size: -